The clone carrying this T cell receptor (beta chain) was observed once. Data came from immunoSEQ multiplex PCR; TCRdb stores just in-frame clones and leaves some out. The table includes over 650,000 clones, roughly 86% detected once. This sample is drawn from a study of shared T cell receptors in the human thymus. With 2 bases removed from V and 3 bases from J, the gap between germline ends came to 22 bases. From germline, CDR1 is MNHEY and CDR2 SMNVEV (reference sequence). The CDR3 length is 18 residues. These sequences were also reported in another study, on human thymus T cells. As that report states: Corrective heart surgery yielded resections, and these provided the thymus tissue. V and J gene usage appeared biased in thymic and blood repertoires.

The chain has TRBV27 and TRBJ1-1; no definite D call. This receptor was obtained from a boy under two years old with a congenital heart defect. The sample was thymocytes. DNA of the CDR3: TGTGCCAGCAGTTTAAACTCGCACCTAGCGGGGAGGGACACTGAAGCTTTCTTT. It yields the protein CASSLNSHLAGRDTEAFF.